This T cell receptor (beta chain) was obtained from a study of T cells after yellow fever vaccination. TCRdb fed the 5' RACE reads into MiXCR, producing one record per CDR3 protein. The data hold hundreds of thousands of distinct CDR3 sequences, with 3% to 4.5% observed a single time. This clonotype was picked up a small number of times. This CDR3 spans 15 amino acids. Per the germline V gene, CDR1 is MNHEY and CDR2 is SVGAGI. J lost 5 bases, V lost 2 bases, and 4 bases had no gene match. The rearrangement joins TRBV6-5 to TRBJ2-3; 10 bases are a match to TRBD1. The source material was PBMCs, sampled on the day of the yellow fever booster vaccination. The clonotype originates from a man younger than 35 who received the YFV17D yellow fever vaccine. Here the CDR3 reads CASSYRGQGIDTQYF. DNA for the CDR3: TGTGCCAGCAGTTACAGGGGACAGGGGATAGATACGCAGTATTTT.